The present TCR beta chain was sequenced within a study of CD8+ T cells in alopecia areata. The CDR3 runs 18 residues. In germline, CDR1 is LGHNA, CDR2 YSLEER. The ends lost 4 bases at V and 3 bases at J; junction bases unmatched: 13. Extracted RNA was reverse transcribed into cDNA, the sequencing template. Profiling relied on immunoSEQ multiplex PCR, and the TCRdb table lists in-frame clones only, not all of them. The table has 110,000 to 150,000 clones, around 82% seen once. The treatment denotes: oral pan-JAK inhibitor, 5-10 mg twice daily. V gene TRBV4-3 combines with J gene TRBJ2-1; TRBD1 aligns across 9 bases. This receptor was obtained from a human donor with alopecia areata. The sequenced sample was CD8+ T cells sorted from blood, obtained at week 4, from a patient treated with tofacitinib. CDR3 region: CASSRGLDRGNLYNEQFF. The CDR3, as DNA: TGCGCCAGCAGCCGCGGGCTGGACAGGGGCAATCTCTACAATGAGCAGTTCTTC.